This T cell receptor (beta chain) was profiled in a study of type 1 and type 2 diabetes patients. About the research overall: The cohort mixed type 1 diabetes, type 2 diabetes and nondiabetic donors. CD4+ or CD8+ T cells were positively selected from PBMCs with microbeads.

Comments on this clonotype: The antigen is unknown.

The germline V and J ends were trimmed by 7 bases and 6 bases, with 19 bases remaining between them. In germline, CDR1 is LNHDA, CDR2 SQIVND (reference sequence). This CDR3 region has 15 residues. The PCR template was genomic DNA. The TCR beta CDR3 region was amplified using 30 forward and 13 reverse primers. One entry per CDR3 protein, called by TCRdb with MiXCR from the multiplex PCR reads. Of approximately 260,000 distinct CDR3 sequences in the sample, approximately 45% were seen once. Study-wide points: In type 2 diabetes, highly-expanded CD4+ clones took a median about 3.9% of reads. Type 2 diabetes and control samples shared highly correlated V and J usage, averaging roughly 0.97.

The sequenced sample was peripheral blood mononuclear cells (PBMCs). This chain connects TRBV19 to TRBJ2-1; tentatively, D is TRBD2 (5 bases). The sequence was collected from a man younger than 30 with type 2 diabetes. The DNA for the CDR3 is TGTGCCAGTAATCCGGACTCAACGCGTGTCAATGAGCAGTTCTTC. Protein product: CASNPDSTRVNEQFF. Variable domain in full (rest from reference TRBV19 and TRBJ2-1): DGGITQSPKYLFRKEGQNVTLSCEQNLNHDAMYWYRQDPGQGLRLIYYSQIVNDFQKGDIAEGYSVSREKKESFPLTVTSAQKNPTAFYLCASNPDSTRVNEQFFGPGTRLTVL.